This T cell receptor beta chain derives from a study of PD-1 blockade in classical Hodgkin lymphoma. Overall study findings and caveats: Patients starting nivolumab less than 1 year after ASCT had lower diversity and were excluded from later analyses. Lower baseline TCR diversity marked trial partial responders and progressors.

Remarks on this clone: Its antigen is unknown.

All patients relapsed after autologous stem cell transplantation, and brentuximab vedotin exposure varied. By magnetic negative selection, CD8+ T cells were isolated from the thawed PBMCs. TCRdb keeps only in-frame clones here, not all; method: immunoSEQ multiplex PCR. The sample shows 25,000 to 30,000 clones, just over 85% of them seen only once. This specimen consisted of CD8+ T cells from blood, obtained at baseline. The clonotype comes from a human donor with classical Hodgkin lymphoma.

The DNA for the CDR3 is TGTGCCAGCTCCGGATGGGCGGGACTCACCGGGGAGCTGTTTTTT. Amino acid sequence: CASSGWAGLTGELFF. V usage is TRBV7-9 and J usage is TRBJ2-2; tentative D call: TRBD2 (6 bases). The CDR3 runs 15 residues. Germline V lookup: CDR1 SEHNR, CDR2 FQNEAQ (reference sequence). V was cut by 8 bases and J by 4 bases, with 17 bases left in between.